These T cell receptor beta chains were read from a single sample in a study of T-cell reconstitution after alpha-beta-depleted transplantation in children. In TCRdb, the PCR reads were re-called with MiXCR into one record per CDR3 protein. The table records about 310,000 distinct CDR3 sequences, approximately 23% of them present only once. The sequences come from PBMCs, mostly from graft donor cells, collected 180 days after TCRalphabeta/CD19-depleted stem cell transplant. The receptors shown here come from a male patient between 5 and 17 years old who had a stem cell transplant for acute lymphoblastic leukemia, so the T cells may come from the graft donor. Both conserved end residues are part of each CDR3. D genes are given only for firm matches. The size of a clone is reported for some rows only, either as once, few or many, or as a class for expanded clones.

>TRBD1|few|TRBV27|TRBJ2-1
TGTGCCAGCAGTTTAATGGGACAGGGGGCATATGAGCAGTTCTTC
CASSLMGQGAYEQFF
>.|.|TRBV3-1|TRBJ2-2
TGTGCCAGCAGCCAAGCAGGAGGTCGGACCGGGGAGCTGTTTTTT
CASSQAGGRTGELFF
>TRBD2|few|TRBV28|TRBJ2-7
TGTGCCAGCAGTTTCCCTAGCGGTTCCTCCTACGAGCAGTACTTC
CASSFPSGSSYEQYF
>.|.|TRBV10-3|TRBJ2-3
TGTGCCATCATGTCGAGCACAGATACGCAGTATTTT
CAIMSSTDTQYF
>.|.|TRBV5-1|TRBJ2-4
TGCGCCAGCAGCTTGGCAGAGACCGGCATTCAGTACTTC
CASSLAETGIQYF
>TRBD2|few|TRBV4-2|TRBJ2-7
TGTGCCAGCAGCCCCGCCCCTAGCGGCTTGAGCTCCTACGAGCAGTACTTC
CASSPAPSGLSSYEQYF
>TRBD1|.|TRBV20-1|TRBJ2-5
TGCAGTGCCTCCCGGGACAGTAGGGTAGTTACTCAGTACTTC
CSASRDSRVVTQYF
>.|few|TRBV29-1|TRBJ1-2
TGCAGCGTTGAAGACGGGACATCCCTTTATGGCTACACCTTC
CSVEDGTSLYGYTF
>.|.|TRBV14|TRBJ2-2
TGTGCCAGCAGCCAAGTGACAGGGAGGACCGGGGAGCTGTTTTTT
CASSQVTGRTGELFF
>.|.|TRBV20-1|TRBJ1-5
TGCAGTGCTAGAGGGACGGGCGGCAATCAGCCCCAGCATTTT
CSARGTGGNQPQHF
>TRBD1|few|TRBV27|TRBJ1-3
TGTGCCAGCAGCTCGGGACAGGGTGGCGGAAACACCATATATTTT
CASSSGQGGGNTIYF
>.|many|TRBV18|TRBJ1-2
TGTGCCAGCTCACCTACGACAGGAAACTATGGCTACACCTTC
CASSPTTGNYGYTF
>TRBD2|.|TRBV11-1|TRBJ2-1
TGTGCCAGCAGCTTATCGGTGGGGGGGAGGGTTCTTTTATACAATGAGCAGTTCTTC
CASSLSVGGRVLLYNEQFF
>.|.|TRBV27|TRBJ2-7
TGTGCCAGCGGGTACGGGATCACCTACGAGCAGTACTTC
CASGYGITYEQYF
>.|.|TRBV6-1|TRBJ2-7
TGTGCCAGCAGTCCAGGTGAGACAAGATACTACGAGCAGTACTTC
CASSPGETRYYEQYF
>.|few|TRBV5-1|TRBJ1-2
TGCGCCAGCAGCTTGTGGACAGCTCCGAACTATGGCTACACCTTC
CASSLWTAPNYGYTF
>.|.|TRBV21-1|TRBJ2-5
TGTGCCAGCAGCAAGTCGGTTGCGGGAAGGCAAAGGCAGACCCAGTACTTC
CASSKSVAGRQRQTQYF
>.|few|TRBV6-5|TRBJ2-3
TGTGCCAGCAGGTTACTAGCAGGCACAGATACGCAGTATTTT
CASRLLAGTDTQYF
>.|.|TRBV5-1|TRBJ2-3
TGCGCCAGCAGCTTGGAGGACACAGATACGCAGTATTTT
CASSLEDTDTQYF
>TRBD2|.|TRBV20-1|TRBJ2-1
TGCAGTGCTAGATCCTGGACTAGCGGGGCTTACAATGAGCAGTTCTTC
CSARSWTSGAYNEQFF
>.|.|TRBV7-3|TRBJ2-3
TGTGCCAGCAGCTTAAGGGACCCTCCGGATACGCAGTATTTT
CASSLRDPPDTQYF
>.|.|TRBV20-1|TRBJ2-3
TGCAGTGCTAATCGATTACGCACAGATACGCAGTATTTT
CSANRLRTDTQYF
>.|many|TRBV12-3/TRBV12-4|TRBJ1-2
TGTGCCAGCACCAAGGGGGACACCTATGGCTACACCTTC
CASTKGDTYGYTF
>.|.|TRBV7-9|TRBJ1-1
TGTGCCAGCAGCTTAGGACTGGGGATCAAGAACACTGAAGCTTTCTTT
CASSLGLGIKNTEAFF
>.|once|TRBV15|TRBJ1-6
TGTGCCACCAGCAGAGAGGGGTCCTCACCCATCCACTTT
CATSREGSSPIHF
>.|few|TRBV4-2|TRBJ2-5
TGTGCCAGCAGCCAAGATGGGCCTCGAGAGACCCAGTACTTC
CASSQDGPRETQYF
>.|.|TRBV29-1|TRBJ2-1
TGCAGCGTTGATAAGGGCCTGGGTGAGCAGTTCTTC
CSVDKGLGEQFF
>.|.|TRBV7-6|TRBJ1-1
TGTGCCAGCAGCCGGACAGTTAGGTCTGAAGCTTTCTTT
CASSRTVRSEAFF
>.|.|TRBV7-9|TRBJ1-1
TGTGCCAGCAGCGATTCAGGGGCCATGAACACTGAAGCTTTCTTT
CASSDSGAMNTEAFF
>.|.|TRBV6-1|TRBJ1-5
TGTGCCAGCAGTGAAGGATCGTGGCAGCCCCAGCATTTT
CASSEGSWQPQHF
>TRBD2|few|TRBV29-1|TRBJ2-1
TGCAGCGTCGGGCCAGCGGGAGCCTACAATGAGCAGTTCTTC
CSVGPAGAYNEQFF
>.|.|TRBV12-3/TRBV12-4|TRBJ2-2
TGTGCCAGCAGTTTCGCCGGTGGGATGAGGGTGGATGGCGGGGAGCTGTTTTTT
CASSFAGGMRVDGGELFF
>TRBD2|.|TRBV20-1|TRBJ2-1
TGCAGTGCTATCCCGGGAGGGCCTAACAATGAGCAGTTCTTC
CSAIPGGPNNEQFF
>TRBD1|few|TRBV4-1|TRBJ1-2
TGCGCCAGCAGCCGCGGGACAGGGGCCCTCTATGGCTACACCTTC
CASSRGTGALYGYTF
>.|.|TRBV15|TRBJ2-1
TGTGCCACCAGCTCCCGACTAGACCACAATGAGCAGTTCTTC
CATSSRLDHNEQFF
>.|.|TRBV29-1|TRBJ2-7
TGCAGCGTTGAGAGAGTCTCGACAGGCCAGTACGAGCAGTACTTC
CSVERVSTGQYEQYF
>.|once|TRBV15|TRBJ2-1
TGTGCCACCAGCAGGTGGGGGACACTTTCCTACAATGAGCAGTTCTTC
CATSRWGTLSYNEQFF
>.|.|TRBV19|TRBJ2-7
TGTGCCAGTAGTATGGCCGCTTACTACGACGAGCAGTACTTC
CASSMAAYYDEQYF
>.|many|TRBV15|TRBJ2-5
TGTGCCACCAGCAGAGAGTGGGATATGGGGAACCAAGAGACCCAGTACTTC
CATSREWDMGNQETQYF
>.|.|TRBV5-1|TRBJ2-3
TGCGCCAGCAGCTTGGTATCGGGGCAGGCTACAGATACGCAGTATTTT
CASSLVSGQATDTQYF
>.|many|TRBV12-3/TRBV12-4|TRBJ1-1
TGTGCCAGCAGTGAAGACCGGACAGTAGGTCTGAACACTGAAGCTTTCTTT
CASSEDRTVGLNTEAFF
>TRBD1|.|TRBV29-1|TRBJ1-3
TGCAGCGTTGCGAGACAGGGAACTGGAAACACCATATATTTT
CSVARQGTGNTIYF
>.|once|TRBV10-3|TRBJ2-7
TGTGCCATCAGTGGATCCGACGGAGGGAGCGAGCAGTACTTC
CAISGSDGGSEQYF
>.|few|TRBV6-5|TRBJ1-5
TGTGCCAGCAGTCTACGGTCAGCAGCTCAGCCCCAGCATTTT
CASSLRSAAQPQHF
>TRBD1|.|TRBV12-3/TRBV12-4|TRBJ2-1
TGTGCCAGCATCTACGGGACAGACCACTACAATGAGCAGTTCTTC
CASIYGTDHYNEQFF
>TRBD2|.|TRBV2|TRBJ2-1
TGTGCCAGCAGTGAAGAAGGACTAGCGGGCAATGAGCAGTTCTTC
CASSEEGLAGNEQFF
>.|.|TRBV6-5|TRBJ2-7
TGTGCCAGCAGTTCCGTGGCAGGGACCTTTTACGAGCAGTACTTC
CASSSVAGTFYEQYF
>.|.|TRBV20-1|TRBJ2-5
TGCAGTGCTAGAGAGGTTTCACTCCAAGAGACCCAGTACTTC
CSAREVSLQETQYF
>.|.|TRBV15|TRBJ2-1
TGTGCCACCAGCGCCCAAATCTTCGGGACCTCGAATAACAATGAGCAGTTCTTC
CATSAQIFGTSNNNEQFF